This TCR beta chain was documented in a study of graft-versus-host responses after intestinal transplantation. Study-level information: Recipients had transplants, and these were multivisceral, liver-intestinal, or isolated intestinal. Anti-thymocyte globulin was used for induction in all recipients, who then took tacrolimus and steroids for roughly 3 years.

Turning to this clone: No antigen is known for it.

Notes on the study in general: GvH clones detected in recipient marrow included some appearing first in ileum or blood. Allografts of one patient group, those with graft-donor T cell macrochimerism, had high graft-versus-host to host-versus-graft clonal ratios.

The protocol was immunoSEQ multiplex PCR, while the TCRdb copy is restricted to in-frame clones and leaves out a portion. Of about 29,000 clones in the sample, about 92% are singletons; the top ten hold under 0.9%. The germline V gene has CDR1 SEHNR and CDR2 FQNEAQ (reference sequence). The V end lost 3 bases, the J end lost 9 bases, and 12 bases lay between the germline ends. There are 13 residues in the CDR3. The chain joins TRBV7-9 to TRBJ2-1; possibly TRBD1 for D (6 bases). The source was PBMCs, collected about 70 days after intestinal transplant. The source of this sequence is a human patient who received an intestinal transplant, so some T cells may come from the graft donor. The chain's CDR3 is CASSFQGWAEQFF. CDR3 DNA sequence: TGTGCCAGCAGCTTCCAGGGGTGGGCTGAGCAGTTCTTC.